This TCR beta chain was identified during a study of cytomegalovirus exposure and HLA in healthy donors. The repertoire was sequenced with immunoSEQ multiplex PCR; TCRdb's copy has only in-frame clones and lacks some. This table holds about 92,000 clones, approximately 95% found once. The table lists this clone with a count of one. V was shortened by 2 bases and J by 3 bases, with 5 bases between the two germline ends. CDR1 is LGHNA, CDR2 YSLEER, per germline. The CDR3 is 13 amino acids. This receptor was taken from a woman in her thirties in good health and CMV-seropositive. Sequencing was carried out using PBMCs. This chain links TRBV4-3 with TRBJ2-1; no clear D. DNA for the CDR3: TGCGCCAGCAGCCAAAGCGTCTACAATGAGCAGTTCTTC. Encoded protein: CASSQSVYNEQFF.